This record looks at one TCR beta chain sequence and its context. The target antigen is unknown. cDNA libraries for TCR alpha and TCR beta, carrying sample barcodes and UMIs, came from 5'RACE with constant-segment primers. TCRdb fed the 5' RACE reads into MiXCR, producing one record per CDR3 protein. Here the sample spans about 210,000 distinct CDR3 sequences, over 9.5% being singletons. The CDR3 contains 12 residues. Germline values: CDR1 SGDLS, CDR2 YYNGEE. V lost 7 bases and J 3 bases, leaving 11 bases between the germline ends. This entry belongs to a study of T-cell memory formation after mild COVID-19. Study background: TCR clusters largely stayed donor specific. Whole-study findings and limits: The authors left the SARS-CoV-2 specificity of second-wave clones peaking on day 37 unconfirmed.

This TCR derives from a man aged 18-30 years who had mild COVID-19 (a few samples of this study predate the infection). Cell type and time point are not known. The sample consisted of PBMCs or a T cell subset sorted from them (not recorded which). The V call is TRBV9, the J call TRBJ2-7; TRBD2 might be the D (6 bases). For the CDR3, the DNA is TGTGCCAGCGGCGGAGCGGGCTACGAGCAGTACTTC. Translation gives CASGGAGYEQYF.